Reported below is one T cell receptor beta chain. This specimen belongs to a study of OX40 agonist ivuxolimab in advanced cancers. The method was immunoSEQ multiplex PCR; TCRdb's version includes in-frame clones alone and lacks a portion of them. Of around 50,000 clones listed, about nine tenths were seen once; the top ten hold about 8%. There are 15 residues in the CDR3. Source: CD4+ or CD8+ T cells sorted from blood, taken in a trial of the OX40 agonist ivuxolimab. The chain links TRBV21-1 to TRBJ2-5; TRBD2 is the table's D call, not checked against the DNA. TRBV21-1 is recorded as a pseudogene. The sequence was collected from an adult with an advanced solid tumor such as melanoma, head and neck, liver or kidney cancer. The DNA for the CDR3 is TGTGCCACCCGGGATAGCGGGAGGGCCCTGGAGACCCAGTACTTC. Its translation is CATRDSGRALETQYF.